This entry lists 19 T cell receptor beta chains sequenced from one sample in a study of siplizumab effects on memory and regulatory T cells. The assay was immunoSEQ multiplex PCR, and TCRdb's table has in-frame clones only and misses some. This table holds some 97,000 clones, 91% found once. The sample taken for sequencing was CD4+ T cells sorted from blood. Receptors were obtained from a human donor in good health.

V gene TRBV7-6 combines with J gene TRBJ1-1, with TRBD1 matching 7 bases. The J segment lost 2 bases and the V segment lost 1 base, leaving 1 base of the junction unmatched. Germline CDR1 and CDR2: SGHVS and FNYEAQ. The CDR3 spans 14 residues. The CDR3 sequence: CASSLGTGNTEAFF. Here the CDR3 DNA reads TGTGCCAGCAGCTTAGGGACAGGAAACACTGAAGCTTTCTTT.

V usage is TRBV5-1 and J usage is TRBJ2-3; D uncertain. Germline CDR1 SGHRS, CDR2 YFSETQ. The CDR3 runs 14 residues. V lost 6 bases, J lost 1 base, and 12 bases lay in between. The CDR3 here is CASIPTAGTDTQYF. The CDR3 DNA is TGCGCCAGCATCCCGACGGCGGGCACAGATACGCAGTATTTT.

The genes are TRBV5-4 and TRBJ2-5; the match to TRBD2 covers 9 bases. There are 14 residues in the CDR3. The germline V gene encodes CDR1 SGHNT and CDR2 YYREEE (reference sequence). The ends lost 5 bases at V and 2 bases at J; junction bases unmatched: 4. CDR3 protein: CASSFGLAQETQYF. The CDR3, as DNA: TGTGCCAGCAGTTTCGGACTAGCGCAAGAGACCCAGTACTTC.

This chain links TRBV18 with TRBJ2-3; 8 bases map to TRBD2. With 4 bases clipped from V and 0 bases from J, the junction kept 3 bases outside the gene matches. From germline, CDR1 is KGHSH and CDR2 LQKENI. This CDR3 spans 15 amino acids. The chain's CDR3 is CASSQLAGSTDTQYF. The CDR3 nucleotides read TGTGCCAGCTCACAGTTAGCGGGGAGCACAGATACGCAGTATTTT.

This chain uses TRBV6-1 with TRBJ1-2; D is unclear. Per germline, CDR1 MNHNS and CDR2 SASEGT. The ends were cut back, 1 base at V and 3 bases at J, with 12 bases in the middle. There are 15 residues in the CDR3. CDR3 DNA sequence: TGTGCCAGCAGTGAAGGGGCAGGAGGTGACTATGGCTACACCTTC. This sequence encodes CASSEGAGGDYGYTF.

This clone appeared once. This chain connects TRBV15 to TRBJ2-5, with D unresolved. This CDR3 has 12 amino acids. V was clipped by 1 base and J by 5 bases, with 5 bases between them. Germline CDR1 reads LNHNV; CDR2 reads YYDKDF (reference sequence). As DNA, the CDR3 is TGTGCCACCAGCAGAGGAAGCGAGACCCAGTACTTC. It yields the protein CATSRGSETQYF.

V usage is TRBV20-1 and J usage is TRBJ2-5; no clear D gene. Trimming took off 5 bases at V and 4 bases at J, with 8 bases between the two ends. This CDR3 is 11 amino acids long. CDR1 and CDR2 from the germline V gene are DFQATT and SNEGSKA (reference sequence). CDR3 coding DNA: TGCAGTGCTTCCACGGGAGAGACCCAGTACTTC. Residues: CSASTGETQYF.

This chain uses TRBV7-6 with TRBJ2-7, with D possibly matching TRBD1 (6 bases). This CDR3 comprises 15 residues. The germline V and J ends were trimmed by 4 bases and 0 bases, with 13 bases remaining between them. Germline V gene sequence: CDR1 SGHVS, CDR2 FNYEAQ. CDR3 amino acids: CASSSHRESSYEQYF. For the CDR3, the DNA is TGTGCCAGCAGCTCCCACAGGGAGAGCTCCTACGAGCAGTACTTC.

The CDR3 loop is CASGLWDRAGGEQYF. The DNA of the CDR3 is TGTGCTAGTGGTTTATGGGACAGGGCCGGCGGCGAGCAGTACTTC. The rearrangement joins TRBV12-5 to TRBJ2-7; 9 bases agree with TRBD1. J was trimmed by 6 bases and V by 3 bases; bases with no gene match: 9. The CDR3 length is 15 residues. Germline V gene lookup returns CDR1 LGHNT and CDR2 FRNRAP. The entire variable domain, with the rest obtained from reference TRBV12-5 and TRBJ2-7, is as follows: DARVTQTPRHKVTEMGQEVTMRCQPILGHNTVFWYRQTMMQGLELLAYFRNRAPLDDSGMPKDRFSAEMPDATLATLKIQPSEPRDSAVYFCASGLWDRAGGEQYFGPGTRLTVT.

The chain is built from TRBV20-1 and TRBJ2-5; D may be TRBD2 (5 bases). CDR3 length: 11 amino acids. V was cut by 3 bases and J by 4 bases, with 6 bases left in between. Germline lookup yields CDR1 DFQATT and CDR2 SNEGSKA (reference sequence). CDR3 DNA: TGCAGTGCTAGTGAGGGAGAGACCCAGTACTTC. Its protein is CSASEGETQYF.

The rearrangement links TRBV2 to TRBJ1-2; the match to TRBD1 covers 9 bases. V shed 7 bases, J shed 0 bases, and the junction held 6 bases outside the gene matches. CDR3 length: 15 amino acids. The germline gives CDR1 SNHLY, CDR2 FYNNEI. CDR3 loop: CASKEDRGTNYGYTF. CDR3 nucleotides: TGTGCCAGCAAAGAGGACAGGGGTACTAACTATGGCTACACCTTC.

The chain employs TRBV5-1 and TRBJ2-6, with D unresolved. Trimming left V 1 base short and J 0 bases short, with 11 bases between. CDR1 is SGHRS, CDR2 YFSETQ, per germline. This CDR3 is built from 17 residues. The CDR3 spells CASSLLISGSGANVLTF. CDR3 nucleotides: TGCGCCAGCAGCTTGCTTATTAGTGGCTCTGGGGCCAACGTCCTGACTTTC.

This clone was observed a few times. This sequence joins TRBV6-5 and TRBJ2-2, with 7 bases that match TRBD1. V was pared by 5 bases and J by 6 bases, with 3 bases of the junction left unmatched. Per the germline V gene, CDR1 is MNHEY and CDR2 is SVGAGI. The CDR3 spans 13 residues. This chain's CDR3 is CASSRDSAGELFF. CDR3 DNA sequence: TGTGCCAGCAGTCGGGACAGTGCCGGGGAGCTGTTTTTT.

The chain joins TRBV19 to TRBJ2-3; a possible D gene is TRBD2 (7 bases). V was cut by 5 bases and J by 7 bases, with 19 bases left in between. CDR3 length equals 15 residues. Germline CDR1 LNHDA, CDR2 SQIVND (reference sequence). The CDR3: CASSPLKGGIYTQYF. In DNA form, the CDR3 reads TGTGCCAGTAGTCCATTGAAGGGGGGGATTTATACGCAGTATTTT. The full variable domain, its missing parts supplied by reference TRBV19 and TRBJ2-3, is DGGITQSPKYLFRKEGQNVTLSCEQNLNHDAMYWYRQDPGQGLRLIYYSQIVNDFQKGDIAEGYSVSREKKESFPLTVTSAQKNPTAFYLCASSPLKGGIYTQYFGPGTRLTVL.

The rearrangement joins TRBV27 to TRBJ2-3; unclear D gene. The CDR3 is 14 residues long. Per the germline V gene, CDR1 is MNHEY and CDR2 is SMNVEV (reference sequence). Trimming cost V 4 bases and J 1 base, with 9 bases left between them. The CDR3 DNA reads TGTGCCAGCAGTTCCGTTATCGGCACAGATACGCAGTATTTT. Encoded protein: CASSSVIGTDTQYF.

The chain has TRBV6-5 and TRBJ2-3; 7 bases fit TRBD1. V lost 2 bases to trimming and J lost 3 bases; unmatched junction nucleotides: 5. This CDR3 has 15 amino acids. Per germline, CDR1 MNHEY and CDR2 SVGAGI. The CDR3 sequence: CASSYVSRGTDTQYF. The CDR3 DNA reads TGTGCCAGCAGTTACGTAAGCAGGGGGACAGATACGCAGTATTTT.

The chain is built from TRBV5-1 and TRBJ2-5, with 7 bases aligning to TRBD2. Looked up from germline, CDR1 is SGHRS and CDR2 is YFSETQ. This CDR3 is built from 15 residues. J was trimmed by 2 bases and V by 4 bases; bases with no gene match: 8. The CDR3 sequence: CASSAGAGIQETQYF. In DNA, the CDR3 is TGCGCCAGCAGCGCAGGAGCGGGGATACAAGAGACCCAGTACTTC.

The rearrangement joins TRBV10-3 to TRBJ2-5; unclear D gene. The V end lost 7 bases, the J end lost 2 bases, and 14 bases lay between the germline ends. Germline V lookup: CDR1 ENHRY, CDR2 SYGVKD. There are 14 residues in the CDR3. The CDR3 region has the DNA TGTGCCATCAAACCGGGCCCCGAACAAGAGACCCAGTACTTC. Translating gives CAIKPGPEQETQYF.

V gene TRBV30 combines with J gene TRBJ2-1, with D unresolved. The CDR3 covers 11 residues. Germline lookup yields CDR1 GTSNPN and CDR2 SVGIG (reference sequence). Trimming cost V 2 bases and J 4 bases, with 3 bases left between them. The CDR3 loop reads CAWSLYNEQFF. The DNA for the CDR3 is TGTGCCTGGAGTTTGTACAATGAGCAGTTCTTC. Together with reference TRBV30 and TRBJ2-1, the CDR3 gives the full variable domain: SQTIHQWPATLVQPVGSPLSLECTVEGTSNPNLYWYRQAAGRGLQLLFYSVGIGQISSEVPQNLSASRPQDRQFILSSKKLLLSDSGFYLCAWSLYNEQFFGPGTRLTVL.